The 5 T cell receptor beta chains given below trace back to one sample, sequenced in a study of cytomegalovirus exposure and HLA in healthy donors. Data came from immunoSEQ multiplex PCR; TCRdb stores just in-frame clones and leaves some out. The sample lists 150,000 or so clones, 85% to 90% occurring once. Sequencing used PBMCs. These receptors originate from a human donor in good health.

The chain recombines TRBV2 with TRBJ1-4, with 7 bases matching TRBD1. Per the germline V gene, CDR1 is SNHLY and CDR2 is FYNNEI. Trimming removed 4 bases from V and 7 bases from J; junction bases left unmatched: 6. The CDR3 length is 14 residues. The CDR3 region is CASSGTGGFEKLFF. For the CDR3, the DNA is TGTGCCAGCAGTGGGACAGGTGGATTTGAAAAACTGTTTTTT.

The chain employs TRBV6-5 and TRBJ1-2, with D tentatively TRBD1 (6 bases). V dropped 5 bases and J dropped 8 bases, with 15 bases sitting between them. Germline loops: CDR1 MNHEY, CDR2 SVGAGI. This CDR3 comprises 13 residues. The CDR3 DNA reads as TGTGCCAGCAGTCGACAGGTGTCCTGGGGCTACACCTTC. Its translation: CASSRQVSWGYTF.

The chain links TRBV4-1 to TRBJ2-7, with D possibly being TRBD1 (6 bases). The V gene lost 2 bases and the J gene lost 5 bases, with 16 bases spanning the gap. Germline assignment: CDR1 MGHRA and CDR2 YSYEKL. This CDR3 has 15 residues. CDR3: CASSQPRGKFDEQYF. For the CDR3, the DNA is TGCGCCAGCAGCCAACCAAGGGGGAAGTTCGACGAGCAGTACTTC.

This chain uses TRBV6-4 with TRBJ2-7; 9 bases are shared with TRBD2. This CDR3 contains 14 residues. Losses at the gene ends were 7 bases for V and 5 bases for J; bases not matched to a gene: 9. Germline V gene sequence: CDR1 MRHNA, CDR2 SNTAGT. The CDR3 bases are TGTGCCAGCATGCCGGGACTAGCTTTGCACGAGCAGTACTTC. This sequence encodes CASMPGLALHEQYF.

The chain carries TRBV7-9 and TRBJ1-1; D call uncertain. The CDR3 sequence is 13 residues long. The germline V and J ends were trimmed by 1 base and 7 bases, with 10 bases remaining between them. Looked up from germline, CDR1 is SEHNR and CDR2 is FQNEAQ (reference sequence). CDR3 loop: CASSLVAPSEAFF. DNA of the CDR3: TGTGCCAGCAGCTTAGTGGCTCCCAGTGAAGCTTTCTTT.